This T cell receptor (beta chain) appears in the sequencing data of a study of blood T cell repertoires in COVID-19. Background on the study: COVID-19 samples, acute and convalescent, were from the United States, Italy and Spain. The analysed material was cDNA or gDNA that came from T cells, B-cell-depleted T cells, or PBMCs.

Under the authors' procedure: The assay estimated nucleated cells by amplifying reference gene primers. Sequencing was performed with immunoSEQ multiplex PCR; in TCRdb, only in-frame clones are kept and a portion is missing. The V and J calls and the clone size are those of that table, but D and trimming were determined from the DNA. The sample holds some 15,000 clones, approximately 83% seen once. There are 16 residues in the CDR3. Germline loops: CDR1 SGHTA, CDR2 FQGTGA. The J segment lost 8 bases and the V segment lost 2 bases, leaving 11 bases of the junction unmatched. The V gene is TRBV7-3, the J gene TRBJ1-2; 10 nucleotides align to TRBD1. The sequence was collected from an older woman with acute or convalescent COVID-19. The sequenced sample consisted of peripheral blood. CDR3 in amino acids: CASSLLAGTGVRGYTF. The CDR3 nucleotides read TGTGCCAGCAGCTTACTCGCGGGGACAGGGGTGAGGGGCTACACCTTC.